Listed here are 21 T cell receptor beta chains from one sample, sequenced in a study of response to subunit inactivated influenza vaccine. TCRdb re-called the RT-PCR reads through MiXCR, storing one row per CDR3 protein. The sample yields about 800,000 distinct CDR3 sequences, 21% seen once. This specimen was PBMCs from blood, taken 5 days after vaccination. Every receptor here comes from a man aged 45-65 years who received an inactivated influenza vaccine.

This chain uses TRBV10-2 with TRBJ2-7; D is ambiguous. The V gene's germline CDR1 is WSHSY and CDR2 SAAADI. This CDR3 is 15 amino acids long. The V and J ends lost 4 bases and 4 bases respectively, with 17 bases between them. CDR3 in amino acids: CASSANVGRWYEQYF. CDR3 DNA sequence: TGCGCCAGCAGTGCGAACGTTGGCAGGTGGTACGAGCAGTACTTC.

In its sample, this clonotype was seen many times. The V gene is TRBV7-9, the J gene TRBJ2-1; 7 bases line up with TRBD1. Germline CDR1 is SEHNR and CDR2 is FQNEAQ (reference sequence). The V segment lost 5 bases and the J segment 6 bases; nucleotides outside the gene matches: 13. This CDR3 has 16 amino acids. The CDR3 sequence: CASSAPPGQPRNEQFF. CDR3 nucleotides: TGTGCCAGCAGCGCACCCCCGGGACAGCCTCGCAATGAGCAGTTCTTC.

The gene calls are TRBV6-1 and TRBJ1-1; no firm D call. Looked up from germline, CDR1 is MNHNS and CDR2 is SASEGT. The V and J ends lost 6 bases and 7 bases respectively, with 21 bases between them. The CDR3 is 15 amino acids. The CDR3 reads CASSPVWLDYGEAFF. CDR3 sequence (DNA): TGTGCCAGCAGCCCCGTGTGGTTAGATTACGGTGAAGCTTTCTTT.

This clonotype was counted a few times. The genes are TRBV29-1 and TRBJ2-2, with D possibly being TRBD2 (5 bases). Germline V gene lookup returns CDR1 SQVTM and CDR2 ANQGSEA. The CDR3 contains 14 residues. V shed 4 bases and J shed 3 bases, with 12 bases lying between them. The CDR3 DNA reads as TGCAGCGTTGGTGACGGACTCTACACCGGGGAGCTGTTTTTT. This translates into CSVGDGLYTGELFF.

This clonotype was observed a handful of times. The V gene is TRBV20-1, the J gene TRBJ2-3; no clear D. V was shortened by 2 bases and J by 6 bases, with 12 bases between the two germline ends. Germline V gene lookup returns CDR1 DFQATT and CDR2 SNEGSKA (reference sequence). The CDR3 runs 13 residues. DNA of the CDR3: TGCAGTGCTAGAATCAGGTCGGACGATACGCAGTATTTT. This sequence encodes CSARIRSDDTQYF.

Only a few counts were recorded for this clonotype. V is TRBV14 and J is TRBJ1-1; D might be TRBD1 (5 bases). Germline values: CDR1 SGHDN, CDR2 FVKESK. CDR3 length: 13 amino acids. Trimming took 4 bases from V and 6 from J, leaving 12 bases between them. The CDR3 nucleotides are TGTGCCAGCAGCCCTGGGGCTGGGTCTGAAGCTTTCTTT. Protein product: CASSPGAGSEAFF. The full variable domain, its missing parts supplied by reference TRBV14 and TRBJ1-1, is EAGVTQFPSHSVIEKGQTVTLRCDPISGHDNLYWYRRVMGKEIKFLLHFVKESKQDESGMPNNRFLAERTGGTYSTLKVQPAELEDSGVYFCASSPGAGSEAFFGQGTRLTVV.

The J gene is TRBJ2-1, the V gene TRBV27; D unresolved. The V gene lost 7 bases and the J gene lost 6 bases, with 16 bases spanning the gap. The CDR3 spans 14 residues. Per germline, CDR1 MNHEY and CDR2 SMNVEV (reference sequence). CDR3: CASMKVSRGNEQFF. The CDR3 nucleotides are TGTGCCAGCATGAAGGTTAGCAGAGGCAATGAGCAGTTCTTC.

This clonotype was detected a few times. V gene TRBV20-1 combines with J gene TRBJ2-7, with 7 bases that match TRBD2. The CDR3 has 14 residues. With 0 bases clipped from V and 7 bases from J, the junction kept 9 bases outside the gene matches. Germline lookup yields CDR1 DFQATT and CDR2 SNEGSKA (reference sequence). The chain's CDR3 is CSARDEWGRGEQYF. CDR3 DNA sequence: TGCAGTGCTAGAGATGAATGGGGGAGGGGAGAGCAGTACTTC.

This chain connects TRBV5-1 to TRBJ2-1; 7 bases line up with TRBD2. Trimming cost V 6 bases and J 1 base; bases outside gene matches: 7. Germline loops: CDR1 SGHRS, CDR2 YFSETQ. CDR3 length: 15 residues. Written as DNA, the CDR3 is TGCGCCAGCACCCGGGCGGGAGAGTCCTACAATGAGCAGTTCTTC. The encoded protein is CASTRAGESYNEQFF.

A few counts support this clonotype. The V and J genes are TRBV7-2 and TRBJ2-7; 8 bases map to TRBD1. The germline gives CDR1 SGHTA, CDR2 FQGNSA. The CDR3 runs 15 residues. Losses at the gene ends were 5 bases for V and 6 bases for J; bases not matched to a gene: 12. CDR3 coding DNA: TGTGCCAGCAGCGAAGACAGGACAGGGTTGGGCGAGCAGTACTTC. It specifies CASSEDRTGLGEQYF.

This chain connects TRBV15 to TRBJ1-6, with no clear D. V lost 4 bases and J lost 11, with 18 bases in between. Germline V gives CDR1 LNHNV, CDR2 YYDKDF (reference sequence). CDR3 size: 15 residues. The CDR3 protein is CATSTRDRVGAPLHF. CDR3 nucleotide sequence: TGTGCCACCAGCACGAGAGACCGAGTGGGTGCACCCCTCCACTTT.

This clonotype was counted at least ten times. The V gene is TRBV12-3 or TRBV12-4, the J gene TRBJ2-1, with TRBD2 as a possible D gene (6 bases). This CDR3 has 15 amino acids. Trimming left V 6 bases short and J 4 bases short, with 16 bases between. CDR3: CASSPRDSTYNEQFF. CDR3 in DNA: TGTGCCAGCAGCCCCCGGGACTCTACTTACAATGAGCAGTTCTTC.

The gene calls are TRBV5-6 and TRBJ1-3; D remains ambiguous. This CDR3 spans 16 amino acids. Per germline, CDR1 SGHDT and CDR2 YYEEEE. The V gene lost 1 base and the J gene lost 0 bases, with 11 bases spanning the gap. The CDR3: CASSLFLPNSGNTIYF. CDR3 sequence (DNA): TGTGCCAGCAGCTTGTTTCTCCCGAACTCTGGAAACACCATATATTTT.

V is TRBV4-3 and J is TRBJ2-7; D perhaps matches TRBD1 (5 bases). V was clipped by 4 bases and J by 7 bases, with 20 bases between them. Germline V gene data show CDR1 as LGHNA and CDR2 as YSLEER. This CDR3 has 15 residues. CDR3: CASSPRLFGAEEQYF. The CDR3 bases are TGCGCCAGCAGCCCCCGACTCTTTGGGGCCGAAGAGCAGTACTTC.

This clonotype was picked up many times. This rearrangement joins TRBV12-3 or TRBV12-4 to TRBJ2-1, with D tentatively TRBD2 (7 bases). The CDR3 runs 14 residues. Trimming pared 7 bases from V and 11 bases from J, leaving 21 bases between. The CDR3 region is CASTPGGWGAKQFF. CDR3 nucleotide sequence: TGTGCCAGCACCCCCGGGGGGTGGGGGGCGAAGCAGTTCTTC.

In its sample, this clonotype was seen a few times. CDR3 region: CASSSTGDGNTIYF. The CDR3, as DNA: TGTGCCAGCAGCTCGACAGGGGATGGAAACACCATATATTTT. The chain carries TRBV7-9 and TRBJ1-3, with 8 bases identical to TRBD1. V shed 4 bases and J 3 bases; nucleotides not matched to a gene: 2. The CDR3 consists of 14 residues. Per the germline V gene, CDR1 is SEHNR and CDR2 is FQNEAQ (reference sequence).

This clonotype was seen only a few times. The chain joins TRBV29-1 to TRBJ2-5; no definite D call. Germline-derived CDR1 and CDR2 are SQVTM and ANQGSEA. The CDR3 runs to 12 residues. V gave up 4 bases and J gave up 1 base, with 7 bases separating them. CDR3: CSVGKGQETQYF. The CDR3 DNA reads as TGCAGCGTTGGCAAGGGCCAAGAGACCCAGTACTTC. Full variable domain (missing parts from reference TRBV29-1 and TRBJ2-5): SAVISQKPSRDICQRGTSLTIQCQVDSQVTMMFWYRQQPGQSLTLIATANQGSEATYESGFVIDKFPISRPNLTFSTLTVSNMSPEDSSIYLCSVGKGQETQYFGPGTRLLVL.

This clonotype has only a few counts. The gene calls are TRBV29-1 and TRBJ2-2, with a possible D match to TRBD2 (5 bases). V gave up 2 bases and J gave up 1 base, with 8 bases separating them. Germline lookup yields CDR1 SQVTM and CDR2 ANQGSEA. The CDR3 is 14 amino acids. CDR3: CSVERGMNTGELFF. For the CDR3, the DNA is TGCAGCGTTGAAAGAGGGATGAACACCGGGGAGCTGTTTTTT.

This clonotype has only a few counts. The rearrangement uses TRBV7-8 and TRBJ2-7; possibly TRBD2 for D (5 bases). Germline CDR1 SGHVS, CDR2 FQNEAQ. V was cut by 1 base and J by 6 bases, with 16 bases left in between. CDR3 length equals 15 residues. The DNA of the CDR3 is TGTGCCAGCAGCTTAGAATTCAGAGCCGCGGGCGAGCAGTACTTC. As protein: CASSLEFRAAGEQYF.

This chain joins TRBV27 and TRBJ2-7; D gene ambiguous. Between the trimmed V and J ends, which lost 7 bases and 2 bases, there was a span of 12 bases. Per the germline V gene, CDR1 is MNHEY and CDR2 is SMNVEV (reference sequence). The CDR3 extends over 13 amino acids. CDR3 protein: CASTLGPTYEQYF. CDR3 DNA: TGTGCCAGCACCCTCGGGCCAACCTACGAGCAGTACTTC.

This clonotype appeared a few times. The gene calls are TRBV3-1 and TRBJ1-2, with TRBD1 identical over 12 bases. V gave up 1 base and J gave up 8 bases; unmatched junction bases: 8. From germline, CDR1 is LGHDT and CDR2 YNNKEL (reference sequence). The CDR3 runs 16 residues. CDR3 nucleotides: TGTGCCAGCAGCCAAGGTCCAGTCGGGACAGGGGGCGGCTACACCTTC. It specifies CASSQGPVGTGGGYTF.